One and the same sample provided the 8 T cell receptor beta chains below, sequenced in a study of cytomegalovirus exposure and HLA in healthy donors. The PCR ran on 60 Vbeta and 13 Jbeta primers. Clones were sequenced by immunoSEQ multiplex PCR, and TCRdb holds only the in-frame ones, with some missing. Its clone listing holds approximately 140,000 clones. The sample consisted of PBMCs. The receptor source for this set is a man aged 40-55 years in good health and CMV-seronegative.

This chain links TRBV7-2 with TRBJ1-1; the D gene is possibly TRBD1 (6 bases). Per the germline V gene, CDR1 is SGHTA and CDR2 is FQGNSA. The V end lost 5 bases, the J end lost 1 base, and 11 bases lay between the germline ends. CDR3 length: 14 residues. In DNA form, the CDR3 reads TGTGCCAGCAGCCCACAGGGAAGGAACACTGAAGCTTTCTTT. It specifies CASSPQGRNTEAFF.

The V call is TRBV6-5, the J call TRBJ1-1; no clear D gene. Between the trimmed V and J ends, which lost 0 bases and 4 bases, there was a span of 12 bases. This CDR3 contains 15 residues. CDR1 is MNHEY and CDR2 is SVGAGI in the germline V gene. DNA of the CDR3: TGTGCCAGCAGTTACTCTCGGGGATGGGGCACTGAAGCTTTCTTT. Translating it yields CASSYSRGWGTEAFF.

The chain joins TRBV5-6 to TRBJ1-2; D might be TRBD1 (5 bases). V lost 2 bases, J lost 4 bases, and 12 bases lay in between. Per germline, CDR1 SGHDT and CDR2 YYEEEE. The length of the CDR3 is 14 residues. Here the CDR3 reads CASSFTREGYGYTF. As DNA, the CDR3 is TGTGCCAGCAGCTTCACCAGGGAGGGCTATGGCTACACCTTC.

The rearrangement uses TRBV7-2 and TRBJ1-1; no clear D. The V and J ends lost 3 bases and 0 bases respectively, with 5 bases between them. From germline, CDR1 is SGHTA and CDR2 FQGNSA. The CDR3 spans 13 residues. CDR3 sequence: CASSLQMNTEAFF. The CDR3 DNA is TGTGCCAGCAGCTTGCAGATGAACACTGAAGCTTTCTTT.

J is TRBJ1-2 and V is TRBV11-2, with TRBD1 matching 9 bases. The germline V gene has CDR1 SGHAT and CDR2 FQNNGV. The CDR3 contains 16 residues. J lost 1 base, V lost 5 bases, and 8 bases had no gene match. The CDR3 region has the DNA TGTGCCAGCAGCCCAATAGGACAGGGGATTAACTATGGCTACACCTTC. Protein: CASSPIGQGINYGYTF. Full variable domain (missing parts from reference TRBV11-2 and TRBJ1-2): EAGVAQSPRYKIIEKRQSVAFWCNPISGHATLYWYQQILGQGPKLLIQFQNNGVVDDSQLPKDRFSAERLKGVDSTLKIQPAKLEDSAVYLCASSPIGQGINYGYTFGSGTRLTVV.

This chain links TRBV7-2 with TRBJ2-7, with TRBD1 matching over 10 bases. The CDR3 is 14 amino acids. V dropped 8 bases and J dropped 5; count of bases not matched to a gene: 9. Germline CDR1 and CDR2: SGHTA and FQGNSA. CDR3: CASGNRDRGHEQYF. CDR3 bases: TGTGCCAGCGGAAACCGGGACAGGGGCCACGAGCAGTACTTC.

The chain carries TRBV2 and TRBJ2-7, with 9 bases fitting TRBD1. The V segment lost 5 bases and the J segment 0 bases; nucleotides outside the gene matches: 8. CDR1 and CDR2 from the germline V gene are SNHLY and FYNNEI. The CDR3 has 16 amino acids. The CDR3 is CASSRRQGGLSYEQYF. The CDR3 bases are TGTGCCAGCAGTCGTAGACAGGGGGGGCTCTCCTACGAGCAGTACTTC.

The V gene is TRBV28, the J gene TRBJ1-3; D might be TRBD1 (5 bases). CDR1 MDHEN and CDR2 SYDVKM come from the germline V gene. The ends were cut back, 8 bases at V and 3 bases at J, with 14 bases in the middle. The CDR3 is made up of 14 amino acids. CDR3 residues: CASGERQGGNTIYF. DNA of the CDR3: TGTGCCAGCGGAGAACGGCAGGGTGGAAACACCATATATTTT.